The 2 T cell receptor beta chains below come from one sample, sequenced in a study of T-cell reconstitution after alpha-beta-depleted transplantation in children. TCRbeta library construction was performed incorporating unique molecular identifiers. TCRdb fed the PCR reads into MiXCR, producing one record per CDR3 protein. Here the sample spans about 540,000 distinct CDR3 sequences, around 16% being singletons. The material sequenced was PBMCs from the stem cell graft donor, taken from the stem cell graft. The receptor set was obtained from a human donor who donated a stem cell graft to a child with acute lymphoblastic leukemia.

The V and J genes are TRBV5-1 and TRBJ1-6; TRBD1 matches 7 bases. There are 14 residues in the CDR3. Germline CDR1 SGHRS, CDR2 YFSETQ. V was clipped by 4 bases and J by 8 bases; unmatched bases: 6. The CDR3 sequence: CASSPEGADSPLHF. The DNA of the CDR3 is TGCGCCAGCAGCCCCGAGGGGGCTGATTCACCCCTCCACTTT.

With respect to this clonotype: One end of the junction fails to match germline, which may point to a read error. The chain employs TRBV5-1 and TRBJ2-7; weak D call: TRBD1 (6 bases). Germline V CDR1 and CDR2: SGHRS, YFSETQ. There are 14 residues in the CDR3. The CDR3 nucleotides read TGCGCCCGCAGCCCACGAACAGGGTCTTACGAGCAGTACTTC. Translated: CARSPRTGSYEQYF.